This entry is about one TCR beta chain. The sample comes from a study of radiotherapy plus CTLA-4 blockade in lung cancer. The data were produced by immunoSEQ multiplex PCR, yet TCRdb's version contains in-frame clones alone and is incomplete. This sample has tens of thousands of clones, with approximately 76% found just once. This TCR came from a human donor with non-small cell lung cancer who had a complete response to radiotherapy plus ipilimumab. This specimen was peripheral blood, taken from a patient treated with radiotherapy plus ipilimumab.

CDR3 DNA: TGTGCCAGCATCCCTGGGGCCGCTGAAGCTTTCTTT. This translates into CASIPGAAEAFF. This chain joins TRBV7-9 and TRBJ1-1, with a tentative D call TRBD1 (5 bases). The CDR3 spans 12 residues. With 7 bases removed from V and 6 bases from J, the gap between germline ends came to 12 bases. Germline V gene sequence: CDR1 SEHNR, CDR2 FQNEAQ (reference sequence).